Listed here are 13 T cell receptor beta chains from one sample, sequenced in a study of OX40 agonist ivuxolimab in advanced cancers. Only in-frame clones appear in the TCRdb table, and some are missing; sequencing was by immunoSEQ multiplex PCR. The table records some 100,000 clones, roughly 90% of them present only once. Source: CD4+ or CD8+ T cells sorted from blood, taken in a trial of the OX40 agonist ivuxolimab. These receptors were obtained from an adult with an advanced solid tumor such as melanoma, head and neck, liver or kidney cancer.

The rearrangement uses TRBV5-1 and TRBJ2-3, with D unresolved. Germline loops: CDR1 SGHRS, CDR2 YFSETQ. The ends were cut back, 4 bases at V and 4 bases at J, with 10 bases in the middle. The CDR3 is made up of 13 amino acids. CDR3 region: CASSPATSDTQYF. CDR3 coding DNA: TGCGCCAGCAGCCCCGCCACTTCAGATACGCAGTATTTT.

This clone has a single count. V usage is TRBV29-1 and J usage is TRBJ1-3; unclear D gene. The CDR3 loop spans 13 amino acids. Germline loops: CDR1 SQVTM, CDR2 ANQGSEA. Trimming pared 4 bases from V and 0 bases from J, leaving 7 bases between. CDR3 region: CSVAEFSGNTIYF. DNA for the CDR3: TGCAGCGTTGCCGAGTTCTCTGGAAACACCATATATTTT.

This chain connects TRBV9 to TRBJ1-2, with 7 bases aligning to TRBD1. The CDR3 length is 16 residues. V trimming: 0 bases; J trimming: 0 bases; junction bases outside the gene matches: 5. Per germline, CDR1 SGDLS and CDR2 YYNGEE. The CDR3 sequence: CASSVDPGQTNYGYTF. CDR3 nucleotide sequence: TGTGCCAGCAGCGTAGACCCGGGACAGACTAACTATGGCTACACCTTC.

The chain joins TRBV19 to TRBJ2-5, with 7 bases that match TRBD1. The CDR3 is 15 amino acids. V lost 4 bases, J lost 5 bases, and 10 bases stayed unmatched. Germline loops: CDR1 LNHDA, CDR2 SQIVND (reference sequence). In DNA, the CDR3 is TGTGCCAGTAGTACCCGACAGGGCTGGGGGGAGACCCAGTACTTC. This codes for CASSTRQGWGETQYF. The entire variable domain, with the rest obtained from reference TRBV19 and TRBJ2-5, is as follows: DGGITQSPKYLFRKEGQNVTLSCEQNLNHDAMYWYRQDPGQGLRLIYYSQIVNDFQKGDIAEGYSVSREKKESFPLTVTSAQKNPTAFYLCASSTRQGWGETQYFGPGTRLLVL.

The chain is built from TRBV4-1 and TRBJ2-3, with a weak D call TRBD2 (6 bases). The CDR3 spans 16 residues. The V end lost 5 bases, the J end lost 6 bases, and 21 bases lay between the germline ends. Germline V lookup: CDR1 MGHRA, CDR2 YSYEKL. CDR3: CASSFSEVSRGDTQYF. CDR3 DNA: TGCGCCAGCAGCTTTTCGGAGGTTTCCCGGGGGGATACGCAGTATTTT.

CDR3 region: CASSLWTGPAGELFF. The CDR3 DNA reads as TGTGCCAGCAGCTTATGGACAGGGCCCGCCGGGGAGCTGTTTTTT. This rearrangement joins TRBV7-9 to TRBJ2-2; 8 bases map to TRBD1. The CDR3 totals 15 residues. Trimming cost V 2 bases and J 6 bases; bases outside gene matches: 5. CDR1 and CDR2 from the germline V gene are SEHNR and FQNEAQ (reference sequence).

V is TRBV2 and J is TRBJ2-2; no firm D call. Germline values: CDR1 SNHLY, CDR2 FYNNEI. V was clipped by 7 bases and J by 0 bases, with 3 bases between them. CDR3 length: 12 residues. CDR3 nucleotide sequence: TGTGCCAGCACGGCGAACACCGGGGAGCTGTTTTTT. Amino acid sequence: CASTANTGELFF.

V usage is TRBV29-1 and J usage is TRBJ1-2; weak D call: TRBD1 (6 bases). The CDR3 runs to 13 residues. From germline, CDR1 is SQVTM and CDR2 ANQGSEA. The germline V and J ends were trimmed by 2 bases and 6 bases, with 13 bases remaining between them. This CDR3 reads CSVEPQGNDGYTF. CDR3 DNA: TGCAGCGTTGAACCACAGGGAAACGATGGCTACACCTTC.

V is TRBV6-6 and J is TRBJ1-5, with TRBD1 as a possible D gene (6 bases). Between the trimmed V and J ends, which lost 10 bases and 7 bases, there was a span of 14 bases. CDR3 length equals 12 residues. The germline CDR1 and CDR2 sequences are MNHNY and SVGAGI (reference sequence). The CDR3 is CATKEGGQPQHF. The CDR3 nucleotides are TGTGCCACAAAAGAGGGGGGGCAGCCCCAGCATTTT.

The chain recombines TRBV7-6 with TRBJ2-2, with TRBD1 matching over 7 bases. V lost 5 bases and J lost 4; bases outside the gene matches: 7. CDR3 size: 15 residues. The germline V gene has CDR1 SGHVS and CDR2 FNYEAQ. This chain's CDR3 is CASSIQGLGTGELFF. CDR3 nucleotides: TGTGCCAGCAGCATACAGGGGTTGGGCACCGGGGAGCTGTTTTTT.

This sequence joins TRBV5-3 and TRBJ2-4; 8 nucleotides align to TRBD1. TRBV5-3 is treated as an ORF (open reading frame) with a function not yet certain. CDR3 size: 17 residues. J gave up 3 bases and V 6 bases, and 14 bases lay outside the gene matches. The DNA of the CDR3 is TGTGCCAGAACCCTTCTCAGGGGGCGCGGCTTCAAAAACATTCAGTACTTC. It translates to CARTLLRGRGFKNIQYF.

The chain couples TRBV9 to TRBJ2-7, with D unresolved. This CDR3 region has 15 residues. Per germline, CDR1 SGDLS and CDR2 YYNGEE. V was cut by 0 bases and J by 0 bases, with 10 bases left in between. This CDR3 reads CASSVGRTDSYEQYF. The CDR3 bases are TGTGCCAGCAGCGTAGGGCGAACAGACTCCTACGAGCAGTACTTC.

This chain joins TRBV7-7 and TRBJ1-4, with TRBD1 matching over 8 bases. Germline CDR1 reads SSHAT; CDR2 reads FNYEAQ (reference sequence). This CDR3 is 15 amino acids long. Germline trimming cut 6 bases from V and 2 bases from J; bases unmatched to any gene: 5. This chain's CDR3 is CASSLQGGTNEKLFF. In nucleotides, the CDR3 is TGTGCCAGCAGTTTACAGGGGGGTACTAATGAAAAACTGTTTTTT.